Below are 24 T cell receptor beta chains sequenced from a single sample in a study of early T cells in non-severe SARS-CoV-2 infection. TCRdb itself ran the 5' RACE reads through MiXCR, one entry per CDR3 protein. This table has 35,000 to 45,000 distinct CDR3 sequences, approximately 6.5% appearing once. Sequences were derived from whole blood, sampled at baseline. Receptors originate from an adult who was a healthcare worker with PCR-confirmed SARS-CoV-2 infection or an uninfected control (not recorded which).

This clonotype turned up a few times. The chain joins TRBV4-3 to TRBJ2-5; 7 bases fit TRBD2. The CDR3 sequence is 13 residues long. Trimming took 1 base from V and 6 from J; bases not matched to a gene: 2. Germline-derived CDR1 and CDR2 are LGHNA and YSLEER. This CDR3 is CASSQVGGKTQYF. The CDR3 bases are TGCGCCAGCAGCCAAGTGGGGGGGAAGACCCAGTACTTC.

V usage is TRBV28 and J usage is TRBJ2-7; TRBD1 aligns across 10 bases. The length of the CDR3 is 14 residues. With 7 bases clipped from V and 3 bases from J, the junction kept 6 bases outside the gene matches. CDR1 and CDR2 from the germline V gene are MDHEN and SYDVKM. CDR3 region: CASTQRTGGYEQYF. CDR3 coding DNA: TGTGCCAGCACCCAAAGGACAGGGGGCTACGAGCAGTACTTC.

This sequence joins TRBV7-2 and TRBJ2-2; D possibly matches TRBD1 or TRBD2 (5 bases each). CDR1 and CDR2 (germline): SGHTA, FQGNSA. Trimming shortened V by 5 bases and J by 4 bases, and 11 bases separated the two germline ends. The CDR3 runs 14 residues. The CDR3: CASSGDAVTGELFF. Here the CDR3 DNA reads TGTGCCAGCAGCGGGGACGCCGTCACCGGGGAGCTGTTTTTT.

This clonotype has only a few counts. This chain joins TRBV18 and TRBJ1-5, with a possible D match to TRBD1 (5 bases). The CDR3 loop spans 15 amino acids. The V and J ends lost 3 bases and 6 bases respectively, with 15 bases between them. From germline, CDR1 is KGHSH and CDR2 LQKENI. CDR3 in amino acids: CASSPQGGFGQPQHF. The CDR3 coding sequence is TGTGCCAGCTCACCTCAGGGCGGTTTCGGTCAGCCCCAGCATTTT.

This clonotype was counted ten times or more. The chain carries TRBV5-1 and TRBJ1-3; 11 bases map to TRBD1. The V gene end was trimmed by 4 bases and the J gene end by 0 bases; junction bases not matched to a gene: 6. This CDR3 is built from 17 residues. Germline CDR1 and CDR2: SGHRS and YFSETQ. CDR3 bases: TGCGCCAGCAGCGCATCCGGGACAGGGGGCTCTGGAAACACCATATATTTT. Amino acid sequence: CASSASGTGGSGNTIYF.

This clonotype was recorded a few times. This chain links TRBV28 with TRBJ2-7, with TRBD2 matching over 11 bases. CDR1 and CDR2 from the germline V gene are MDHEN and SYDVKM. The trim removed 10 bases at V and 2 bases at J, leaving 7 bases unmatched. CDR3 length: 14 residues. The CDR3 loop reads CATRRLAGTYEQYF. CDR3 DNA: TGTGCCACAAGAAGACTAGCGGGAACCTACGAGCAGTACTTC.

Many counts were recorded for this clonotype. DNA for the CDR3: TGTGCCAGCAGTTACAGGGGAGCCTACGAGCAGTACTTC. This translates into CASSYRGAYEQYF. The chain has TRBV6-5 and TRBJ2-7, with D perhaps being TRBD1 or TRBD2 (5 bases each). Trimming removed 2 bases from V and 2 bases from J, with 7 bases in between. Germline CDR1 is MNHEY and CDR2 is SVGAGI. This CDR3 comprises 13 residues.

This clonotype was observed at least ten times. V is TRBV24-1 and J is TRBJ1-5; D is uncertain. CDR1 KGHDR and CDR2 SFDVKD come from the germline V gene. The V end was cut by 9 bases, the J end by 3 bases, with 14 bases between. This CDR3 contains 14 residues. DNA for the CDR3: TGTGCCACCTCTGACGGCCGACCCAATCAGCCCCAGCATTTT. Protein sequence: CATSDGRPNQPQHF.

This clonotype was observed a single time. Given a much more abundant clone one base away, this may be a read error. The chain links TRBV20-1 to TRBJ2-5; D may be TRBD1 or TRBD2 (5 bases each). Trimming cost V 3 bases and J 5 bases, with 13 bases left between them. This CDR3 comprises 13 residues. Germline assignment: CDR1 DFQATT and CDR2 SNEGSKA (reference sequence). The CDR3 spells CSASLGWDETQYF. In DNA, the CDR3 is TGCAGTGCTAGTCTAGGCTGGGACGAGACCCAGTACTTC.

A few counts support this clonotype. This chain joins TRBV7-2 and TRBJ2-3, with 10 bases fitting TRBD2. The CDR3 covers 15 residues. Germline lookup yields CDR1 SGHTA and CDR2 FQGNSA. V shed 0 bases, J shed 8 bases, and the junction held 5 bases outside the gene matches. The CDR3 here is CASSLAKGTSVTQYF. In DNA form, the CDR3 reads TGTGCCAGCAGCTTAGCGAAAGGGACTAGCGTTACGCAGTATTTT. Supplemented by reference TRBV7-2 and TRBJ2-3, the full variable domain reads GAGVSQSPSNKVTEKGKDVELRCDPISGHTALYWYRQSLGQGLEFLIYFQGNSAPDKSGLPSDRFSAERTGGSVSTLTIQRTQQEDSAVYLCASSLAKGTSVTQYFGPGTRLTVL.

In this sample, this clonotype turned up a few times. The chain uses TRBV9 and TRBJ1-1; a weak D match, TRBD1 (5 bases). The CDR3 sequence is 15 residues long. Germline V CDR1 and CDR2: SGDLS, YYNGEE. Trimming left V 0 bases short and J 4 bases short, with 13 bases between. CDR3 loop: CASSVVGTSVTEAFF. The CDR3 coding sequence is TGTGCCAGCAGCGTAGTTGGGACTTCGGTCACTGAAGCTTTCTTT.

This clonotype has at least ten counts. V usage is TRBV5-4 and J usage is TRBJ1-2; TRBD1 agrees at 7 bases. The V and J ends lost 3 bases and 4 bases, in that order; junction bases with no gene match: 6. Germline lookup yields CDR1 SGHNT and CDR2 YYREEE (reference sequence). This CDR3 spans 14 amino acids. CDR3 nucleotides: TGTGCCAGCAGCTCAACCGGGACAGTCTATGGCTACACCTTC. Its protein product is CASSSTGTVYGYTF.

This clonotype was recorded a few times. This chain links TRBV20-1 with TRBJ2-1; D possibly matches TRBD1 or TRBD2 (6 bases each). The CDR3 totals 14 residues. Per germline, CDR1 DFQATT and CDR2 SNEGSKA (reference sequence). The CDR3 loop reads CRPTSVGGYHEQFF. For the CDR3, the DNA is TGCAGACCCACGTCAGTAGGGGGGTATCATGAGCAGTTCTTC.

The chain is built from TRBV29-1 and TRBJ1-1; unclear D gene. The CDR3 extends over 13 amino acids. Trimming took 4 bases from V and 2 from J, leaving 11 bases between them. Germline values: CDR1 SQVTM, CDR2 ANQGSEA. CDR3 bases: TGCAGCGTTGTTCCCCCCGGAAACACTGAAGCTTTCTTT. It specifies CSVVPPGNTEAFF.

A few counts support this clonotype. The chain is built from TRBV4-1 and TRBJ2-1; D gene unclear. Looked up from germline, CDR1 is MGHRA and CDR2 is YSYEKL. The CDR3 is 16 residues long. Between the trimmed V and J ends, which lost 0 bases and 4 bases, there was a span of 13 bases. The CDR3 nucleotides are TGCGCCAGCAGCCAAGAAGGAAAAAGGCGGTACAATGAGCAGTTCTTC. Translating gives CASSQEGKRRYNEQFF.

The sample holds many counts of this clonotype. The V and J genes are TRBV6-5 and TRBJ1-1; maybe TRBD1 (5 bases). Germline V gives CDR1 MNHEY, CDR2 SVGAGI. With 5 bases removed from V and 5 bases from J, the gap between germline ends came to 12 bases. This CDR3 comprises 13 residues. The CDR3 DNA follows: TGTGCCAGCAGTCTGCAGGGTTTGACTGAAGCTTTCTTT. Translation: CASSLQGLTEAFF.

This clonotype was seen ten or more times. The genes are TRBV10-2 and TRBJ2-1; weak D call: TRBD2 (6 bases). This CDR3 contains 13 residues. With 7 bases removed from V and 5 bases from J, the gap between germline ends came to 12 bases. CDR1 and CDR2 from the germline V gene are WSHSY and SAAADI. DNA of the CDR3: TGCGCCAGCACCGCGGGACCCGACAATGAGCAGTTCTTC. Its translation: CASTAGPDNEQFF.

This clonotype was counted at least ten times. The chain couples TRBV28 to TRBJ2-7, with D possibly TRBD2 on 6 matching bases. CDR1 is MDHEN and CDR2 is SYDVKM in the germline V gene. With 8 bases removed from V and 1 base from J, the gap between germline ends came to 18 bases. The CDR3 has 15 amino acids. For the CDR3, the DNA is TGTGCCAGCGGACCTAGCGCACTAATATCCTACGAGCAGTACTTC. It yields the protein CASGPSALISYEQYF.

The V call is TRBV2, the J call TRBJ1-5; D perhaps matches TRBD1 (5 bases). Germline assignment: CDR1 SNHLY and CDR2 FYNNEI. The length of the CDR3 is 13 residues. V lost 8 bases and J 5 bases, leaving 13 bases between the germline ends. The CDR3 reads CASAREFDQPQHF. Written as DNA, the CDR3 is TGTGCCAGCGCCAGGGAATTTGATCAGCCCCAGCATTTT.

V usage is TRBV7-8 and J usage is TRBJ1-5, with D perhaps TRBD1 (5 bases). CDR3 size: 15 residues. The ends were cut back, 6 bases at V and 4 bases at J, with 16 bases in the middle. Germline CDR1 and CDR2: SGHVS and FQNEAQ. CDR3 amino acids: CASSLGRISNQPQHF. CDR3 coding DNA: TGTGCCAGCAGTTTGGGGCGGATATCGAATCAGCCCCAGCATTTT.

V gene TRBV20-1 combines with J gene TRBJ2-6, with D unresolved. Deletions cut 1 base from V and 0 bases from J, with 10 bases between. The germline V gene has CDR1 DFQATT and CDR2 SNEGSKA (reference sequence). This CDR3 has 16 amino acids. This CDR3 reads CSARGVRTSGANVLTF. CDR3 in DNA: TGCAGTGCTAGAGGGGTCAGGACCTCTGGGGCCAACGTCCTGACTTTC.

This clonotype was found a few times. The CDR3 DNA reads as TGTGCCAGCAGTTATTCCGGCGGGGGGGCCGTATATGAGACCCAGTACTTC. Its translation: CASSYSGGGAVYETQYF. The chain recombines TRBV6-2 or TRBV6-3 with TRBJ2-5; TRBD2 matches at 9 bases. Per the germline V gene, CDR1 is MNHEY and CDR2 is SVGEGT. This CDR3 has 17 amino acids. V gave up 3 bases and J gave up 5 bases; unmatched junction bases: 13.

For this clonotype: Since a much larger clone is just one base distant, this may be a read error. The V and J genes are TRBV7-6 and TRBJ1-3; D is perhaps TRBD1 (6 bases). The CDR3 totals 21 residues. The V end lost 5 bases, the J end lost 2 bases, and 31 bases lay between the germline ends. Germline loops: CDR1 SGHVS, CDR2 FNYEAQ. The CDR3 reads CASSAEGGRFTARLPGNTIYF. The CDR3 bases are TGTGCCAGCAGCGCCGAGGGGGGGCGCTTCACTGCTAGGCTGCCTGGAAACACCATATATTTT.

The V call is TRBV27, the J call TRBJ1-5; D perhaps matches TRBD1 (5 bases). V dropped 6 bases and J dropped 4 bases, with 13 bases sitting between them. This CDR3 is 14 amino acids long. Looked up from germline, CDR1 is MNHEY and CDR2 is SMNVEV (reference sequence). The CDR3 DNA sequence: TGTGCCAGCAGAAGGGCAGGGCTTAATCAGCCCCAGCATTTT. Translating gives CASRRAGLNQPQHF.